These 16 T cell receptor beta chains were all obtained from the same sample, sequenced in a study of OX40 agonist ivuxolimab in advanced cancers. Produced via immunoSEQ multiplex PCR; TCRdb's table is partial and in-frame only. The sample records tens of thousands of clones, approximately 94% being singletons. The sample was CD4+ or CD8+ T cells sorted from blood, taken in a trial of the OX40 agonist ivuxolimab. The receptors come from an adult with an advanced solid tumor such as melanoma, head and neck, liver or kidney cancer.

The chain recombines TRBV7-2 with TRBJ2-3; tentatively, D is TRBD2 (6 bases). The germline V and J ends were trimmed by 4 bases and 1 base, with 9 bases remaining between them. Germline V lookup: CDR1 SGHTA, CDR2 FQGNSA. The CDR3 loop spans 14 amino acids. The CDR3 DNA reads as TGTGCCAGCAGCTATAGCGGTGGCACAGATACGCAGTATTTT. This sequence encodes CASSYSGGTDTQYF. Full variable domain (remainder filled in from reference TRBV7-2 and TRBJ2-3): GAGVSQSPSNKVTEKGKDVELRCDPISGHTALYWYRQSLGQGLEFLIYFQGNSAPDKSGLPSDRFSAERTGGSVSTLTIQRTQQEDSAVYLCASSYSGGTDTQYFGPGTRLTVL.

The V call is TRBV11-3, the J call TRBJ2-7; the match to TRBD1 covers 9 bases. V shed 3 bases and J 6 bases; nucleotides not matched to a gene: 6. The CDR3 runs to 14 residues. Per germline, CDR1 SGHNT and CDR2 YENEEA. CDR3 in DNA: TGTGCCAGCAGCTTCCCGGGACAGGGAACCGAGCAGTACTTC. Its translation: CASSFPGQGTEQYF.

This clone was observed a few times. V is TRBV7-9 and J is TRBJ2-5; tentative D call: TRBD2 (6 bases). This CDR3 spans 13 amino acids. Per the germline V gene, CDR1 is SEHNR and CDR2 is FQNEAQ (reference sequence). Trimming stripped 1 base from V and 9 bases from J, with 12 bases between. The CDR3 is CASSLGVWGAQYF. CDR3 coding DNA: TGTGCCAGCAGCTTAGGGGTTTGGGGGGCCCAGTACTTC.

The chain joins TRBV28 to TRBJ2-7, with 8 bases identical to TRBD1. The germline gives CDR1 MDHEN, CDR2 SYDVKM. This CDR3 has 16 amino acids. Trimming removed 5 bases from V and 2 bases from J; junction bases left unmatched: 11. The CDR3 protein is CASSPSSGGATYEQYF. CDR3 DNA sequence: TGTGCCAGCAGTCCCTCATCAGGGGGCGCGACCTACGAGCAGTACTTC.

The J gene is TRBJ2-7, the V gene TRBV27, with D possibly TRBD2 on 6 matching bases. V was trimmed by 4 bases and J by 1 base, leaving 17 bases between them. Germline CDR1 and CDR2: MNHEY and SMNVEV (reference sequence). This CDR3 is 16 amino acids long. CDR3 DNA: TGTGCCAGCAGTTCCCTCCCCGGGAGCGGGTCCTACGAGCAGTACTTC. It encodes CASSSLPGSGSYEQYF.

V gene TRBV7-6 combines with J gene TRBJ1-1, with 8 nucleotides matching TRBD1. In germline, CDR1 is SGHVS, CDR2 FNYEAQ. CDR3 length equals 16 residues. V trimming: 4 bases; J trimming: 0 bases; junction bases outside the gene matches: 7. CDR3 bases: TGTGCCAGCAGCTGCGGACAGGGAGAGATGAACACTGAAGCTTTCTTT. Its protein is CASSCGQGEMNTEAFF. Complete variable domain (other parts from reference TRBV7-6 and TRBJ1-1): GAGVSQSPRYKVTKRGQDVALRCDPISGHVSLYWYRQALGQGPEFLTYFNYEAQQDKSGLPNDRFSAERPEGSISTLTIQRTEQRDSAMYRCASSCGQGEMNTEAFFGQGTRLTVV.

This chain connects TRBV27 to TRBJ2-7; 8 bases are shared with TRBD2. The V and J ends lost 4 bases and 0 bases, in that order; junction bases with no gene match: 5. From germline, CDR1 is MNHEY and CDR2 SMNVEV (reference sequence). There are 15 residues in the CDR3. The CDR3 sequence: CASSWAGGISYEQYF. CDR3 DNA: TGTGCCAGCAGTTGGGCGGGAGGCATCTCCTACGAGCAGTACTTC.

The chain carries TRBV5-1 and TRBJ2-7; D unclear. V lost 0 bases to trimming and J lost 12 bases, with 13 bases between them. CDR1 SGHRS and CDR2 YFSETQ come from the germline V gene. The CDR3 is 12 residues long. The CDR3 bases are TGCGCCAGCAGCTTGGAAGCAGGTCTTCGGTACTTC. Its translation is CASSLEAGLRYF.

The rearrangement links TRBV11-2 to TRBJ2-1, with 10 bases identical to TRBD2. The CDR3 spans 16 residues. V lost 5 bases and J lost 8; bases outside the gene matches: 12. Looked up from germline, CDR1 is SGHAT and CDR2 is FQNNGV. CDR3 bases: TGTGCCAGCAGCCGGACTAGCGGTATGGGCACGGATGAGCAGTTCTTC. Translated: CASSRTSGMGTDEQFF.

This rearrangement joins TRBV6-5 to TRBJ2-2; no clear D. In germline, CDR1 is MNHEY, CDR2 SVGAGI. V lost 8 bases, J lost 6 bases, and 10 bases lay in between. CDR3 length: 12 residues. The CDR3 region has the DNA TGTGCCAGCGTCGGGTTGGCCGGGGAGCTGTTTTTT. It translates to CASVGLAGELFF.

The gene calls are TRBV5-1 and TRBJ2-3, with TRBD2 identical over 11 bases. The ends lost 0 bases at V and 3 bases at J; junction bases unmatched: 12. Germline loops: CDR1 SGHRS, CDR2 YFSETQ. The CDR3 loop spans 19 amino acids. The CDR3 sequence is CASSLALAGVGSVTDTQYF. In DNA, the CDR3 is TGCGCCAGCAGCTTGGCACTAGCGGGAGTGGGATCCGTAACAGATACGCAGTATTTT. Together with reference TRBV5-1 and TRBJ2-3, the CDR3 gives the full variable domain: KAGVTQTPRYLIKTRGQQVTLSCSPISGHRSVSWYQQTPGQGLQFLFEYFSETQRNKGNFPGRFSGRQFSNSRSEMNVSTLELGDSALYLCASSLALAGVGSVTDTQYFGPGTRLTVL.

The chain recombines TRBV5-1 with TRBJ2-3; D call uncertain. The CDR3 totals 15 residues. V was cut by 0 bases and J by 2 bases, with 10 bases left in between. Germline V gives CDR1 SGHRS, CDR2 YFSETQ. As DNA, the CDR3 is TGCGCCAGCAGCTTGGAGGGCCTAACCACAGATACGCAGTATTTT. It specifies CASSLEGLTTDTQYF.

This clone was counted a single time. The chain has TRBV7-3 and TRBJ2-5, with a weak D call TRBD2 (6 bases). The CDR3 loop spans 15 amino acids. Germline CDR1 is SGHTA and CDR2 is FQGTGA. The V end was cut by 0 bases, the J end by 3 bases, with 11 bases between. As DNA, the CDR3 is TGTGCCAGCAGCTTAACTAGGAGGGGAGAAGAGACCCAGTACTTC. This translates into CASSLTRRGEETQYF.

The chain couples TRBV2 to TRBJ2-5; no reliable D call. V dropped 3 bases and J dropped 4 bases, with 9 bases sitting between them. Germline V gene data show CDR1 as SNHLY and CDR2 as FYNNEI. The CDR3 contains 13 residues. Here the CDR3 DNA reads TGTGCCAGCAGTGAGTGGAAAATAGAGACCCAGTACTTC. It translates to CASSEWKIETQYF.

This CDR3 reads CASSLIGQENEQFF. CDR3 sequence (DNA): TGTGCCAGCAGTTTGATCGGACAGGAAAATGAGCAGTTCTTC. The chain combines TRBV28 with TRBJ2-1; 7 bases line up with TRBD1. Trimming removed 3 bases from V and 7 bases from J; junction bases left unmatched: 6. The CDR3 sequence is 14 residues long. Germline V gene sequence: CDR1 MDHEN, CDR2 SYDVKM. Supplemented by reference TRBV28 and TRBJ2-1, the full variable domain reads DVKVTQSSRYLVKRTGEKVFLECVQDMDHENMFWYRQDPGLGLRLIYFSYDVKMKEKGDIPEGYSVSREKKERFSLILESASTNQTSMYLCASSLIGQENEQFFGPGTRLTVL.

J is TRBJ1-2 and V is TRBV25-1; a possible D gene is TRBD1 (5 bases). This CDR3 comprises 13 residues. The germline V gene encodes CDR1 MGHDK and CDR2 SYGVNS. V lost 2 bases to trimming and J lost 7 bases, with 11 bases between them. This CDR3 reads CASSEPGRSGYTF. CDR3 coding DNA: TGTGCCAGCAGTGAACCAGGGAGGAGTGGCTACACCTTC.